This TCR beta chain was sequenced for a study of blood T cell repertoires in COVID-19. About the study: Sources were T cells, B-cell-depleted T cells, or PBMCs; the material itself was cDNA or gDNA.

The method was immunoSEQ multiplex PCR; TCRdb's version includes in-frame clones alone and lacks a portion of them. This table holds 100,000 to 120,000 clones, 70% to 90% found once. J was trimmed by 5 bases and V by 6 bases; bases with no gene match: 10. Per the germline V gene, CDR1 is SGHTA and CDR2 is FQGNSA. The CDR3 runs 15 residues. Sequencing was carried out using peripheral blood. The genes are TRBV7-2 and TRBJ1-2; 9 nucleotides agree with TRBD1. The receptor was derived from a woman in her fifties or sixties with acute or convalescent COVID-19. As DNA, the CDR3 is TGTGCCAGCAGGAGAGGACAGGGGAACGTTTATGGCTACACCTTC. Protein: CASRRGQGNVYGYTF.